The 22 T cell receptor beta chains presented below share a single source sample, sequenced in a study of CD8 T cell repertoires and HIV-1 epitope variants. This table comes from immunoSEQ multiplex PCR, and its TCRdb copy is limited to in-frame clones, with some not included. Of about 5,300 clones in the sample, 50% to 80% were seen once. Their antigens remain unidentified. Material for sequencing was cultured CD8+ T cells derived from PBMCs. The source of these receptors is a male donor with HIV.

The chain combines TRBV5-6 with TRBJ1-6; possible D gene TRBD1, 5 bases. The CDR3 sequence is 15 residues long. V shed 4 bases and J shed 5 bases, with 13 bases lying between them. Germline CDR1 reads SGHDT; CDR2 reads YYEEEE. This CDR3 reads CASSRRIGDNSPLHF. CDR3 bases: TGTGCCAGCAGCCGAAGGATAGGGGATAATTCACCCCTCCACTTT.

The CDR3 nucleotides read TGTGCCAGCAGCTTATTACAGGGGCCCGCCTACGAGCAGTACTTC. It encodes CASSLLQGPAYEQYF. The chain recombines TRBV7-9 with TRBJ2-7, with 7 positions matching TRBD1. The CDR3 is 15 amino acids. The V gene's germline CDR1 is SEHNR and CDR2 FQNEAQ (reference sequence). Germline trimming cut 2 bases from V and 2 bases from J; bases unmatched to any gene: 6.

The genes are TRBV28 and TRBJ1-1, with D hard to call. CDR1 MDHEN and CDR2 SYDVKM come from the germline V gene. The V end lost 2 bases, the J end lost 4 bases, and 17 bases lay between the germline ends. The CDR3 covers 16 residues. CDR3 sequence reads: CASSLRAEGGSTEAFF. The CDR3 DNA is TGTGCCAGCAGTTTACGCGCAGAAGGCGGTAGCACTGAAGCTTTCTTT.

V usage is TRBV6-6 and J usage is TRBJ2-3; D is possibly TRBD1 (5 bases). Deletions cut 8 bases from V and 7 bases from J, with 10 bases between. The CDR3 consists of 11 residues. CDR1 and CDR2 (germline): MNHNY, SVGAGI (reference sequence). The CDR3 protein is CASLGQYTQYF. CDR3 nucleotides: TGTGCCAGCCTAGGACAATATACGCAGTATTTT.

The V gene is TRBV29-1, the J gene TRBJ2-1; a weak D match, TRBD2 (5 bases). V was clipped by 0 bases and J by 10 bases, with 16 bases between them. This CDR3 contains 14 residues. The germline V gene encodes CDR1 SQVTM and CDR2 ANQGSEA. CDR3 loop: CSVEDFQAGPEQFF. The CDR3 DNA reads TGCAGCGTTGAAGATTTTCAGGCGGGCCCGGAGCAGTTCTTC.

The V call is TRBV27, the J call TRBJ2-3; 9 positions agree with TRBD2. Germline trimming cut 5 bases from V and 0 bases from J; bases unmatched to any gene: 0. The CDR3 is made up of 14 amino acids. Germline CDR1 and CDR2: MNHEY and SMNVEV (reference sequence). CDR3 DNA: TGTGCCAGCAGTCTAGCGGGGAGCACAGATACGCAGTATTTT. Translating gives CASSLAGSTDTQYF.

The V call is TRBV7-8, the J call TRBJ1-4; TRBD1 matches at 8 bases. With 5 bases clipped from V and 8 bases from J, the junction kept 10 bases outside the gene matches. The germline CDR1 and CDR2 sequences are SGHVS and FQNEAQ. This CDR3 spans 15 amino acids. The CDR3: CASSSTGGVEEKLFF. CDR3 bases: TGTGCCAGCAGCAGTACAGGGGGAGTGGAGGAAAAACTGTTTTTT.

V usage is TRBV11-1 and J usage is TRBJ2-5, with D possibly matching TRBD2 (5 bases). Germline CDR1 is SGHAT and CDR2 is FQDESV (reference sequence). Trimming stripped 7 bases from V and 5 bases from J, with 26 bases between. The CDR3 runs 17 residues. The CDR3 spells CASTKEAGSTFPETQYF. CDR3 coding DNA: TGTGCCAGCACTAAAGAGGCGGGCAGTACTTTCCCGGAGACCCAGTACTTC.

The chain has TRBV28 and TRBJ2-3; D is possibly TRBD2 (5 bases). Germline V gene sequence: CDR1 MDHEN, CDR2 SYDVKM. V was pared by 5 bases and J by 2 bases, with 11 bases between. The CDR3 length is 14 residues. The CDR3 region is CASSPRGTTDTQYF. Here the CDR3 DNA reads TGTGCCAGCAGTCCCCGGGGTACCACAGATACGCAGTATTTT.

This clone is a singleton in its sample. CDR3 region: CASSFEMRQDRGLFF. In DNA form, the CDR3 reads TGTGCCAGCAGCTTTGAGATGAGACAGGACAGGGGGCTGTTCTTC. This chain links TRBV7-8 with TRBJ2-1, with TRBD1 matching over 11 bases. CDR1 is SGHVS and CDR2 is FQNEAQ in the germline V gene. The CDR3 has 15 amino acids. After removal of 3 bases from V and 15 bases from J, the junction contained 13 bases not matched to a gene.

The gene calls are TRBV10-1 and TRBJ2-7; a possible D gene is TRBD1 (5 bases). CDR3 length equals 14 residues. The ends were cut back, 4 bases at V and 2 bases at J, with 12 bases in the middle. Per germline, CDR1 WNHNN and CDR2 SYGVQD (reference sequence). The CDR3 nucleotides read TGCGCCAGCAGTGGGATAGGGGCAGCCTACGAGCAGTACTTC. Amino acids: CASSGIGAAYEQYF.

The chain recombines TRBV4-2 with TRBJ2-1; maybe TRBD2 (7 bases). The CDR3 spans 15 residues. From germline, CDR1 is LGHNA and CDR2 YNFKEQ. The V end lost 0 bases, the J end lost 7 bases, and 13 bases lay between the germline ends. The CDR3 spells CASSQEGGGRNEQFF. DNA for the CDR3: TGTGCCAGCAGCCAAGAAGGGGGAGGGAGGAATGAGCAGTTCTTC.

The chain is built from TRBV5-1 and TRBJ1-4; D remains unclear. V was clipped by 2 bases and J by 8 bases, with 10 bases between them. Germline lookup yields CDR1 SGHRS and CDR2 YFSETQ. The CDR3 runs to 13 residues. The CDR3 region is CASSLEHREKLFF. The CDR3 bases are TGCGCCAGCAGCTTAGAACATCGCGAAAAACTGTTTTTT.

V usage is TRBV7-3 and J usage is TRBJ2-1, with 12 bases lining up with TRBD2. Germline CDR1 and CDR2: SGHTA and FQGTGA. J was trimmed by 8 bases and V by 5 bases; bases with no gene match: 7. This CDR3 spans 15 amino acids. DNA of the CDR3: TGTGCCAGCAGCCAGACTAGCGGGGGAGTTTATGAGCAGTTCTTC. This gives the protein CASSQTSGGVYEQFF.

This chain connects TRBV19 to TRBJ1-1, with D uncertain. The CDR3 is 15 amino acids. CDR1 is LNHDA, CDR2 SQIVND, per germline (reference sequence). The V and J ends lost 1 base and 1 base respectively, with 10 bases between them. CDR3 in amino acids: CASSIVGITNTEAFF. The CDR3 nucleotides read TGTGCCAGTAGTATAGTGGGGATTACGAACACTGAAGCTTTCTTT.

The chain recombines TRBV7-3 with TRBJ2-3, with 11 nucleotides matching TRBD1. After removal of 2 bases from V and 1 base from J, the junction contained 2 bases not matched to a gene. There are 16 residues in the CDR3. Germline CDR1 is SGHTA and CDR2 is FQGTGA. This chain's CDR3 is CASSLGTGGRTDTQYF. Here the CDR3 DNA reads TGTGCCAGCAGCTTAGGGACAGGGGGACGCACAGATACGCAGTATTTT.

The chain is built from TRBV19 and TRBJ2-1; TRBD1 agrees at 9 bases. The CDR3 is 17 residues long. The V gene end was trimmed by 5 bases and the J gene end by 9 bases; junction bases not matched to a gene: 17. Looked up from germline, CDR1 is LNHDA and CDR2 is SQIVND (reference sequence). The CDR3 nucleotides are TGTGCCAGTAGTCCCATTACCGGGACAGGGACAGGAGGTGAGCAGTTCTTC. Its protein product is CASSPITGTGTGGEQFF.

V usage is TRBV11-2 and J usage is TRBJ2-2; D call uncertain. The CDR3 has 14 amino acids. Germline values: CDR1 SGHAT, CDR2 FQNNGV. Trimming removed 5 bases from V and 0 bases from J, with 7 bases in between. CDR3: CASSVTANTGELFF. CDR3 DNA sequence: TGTGCCAGCAGCGTAACAGCGAACACCGGGGAGCTGTTTTTT.

V and J are TRBV11-2 and TRBJ2-7; possible D gene TRBD2, 5 bases. V lost 7 bases to trimming and J lost 4 bases, with 14 bases between them. Germline CDR1 reads SGHAT; CDR2 reads FQNNGV. The CDR3 contains 13 residues. CDR3 DNA sequence: TGTGCCAGCACCGAAGGACTCGGATACGAGCAGTACTTC. Translating it yields CASTEGLGYEQYF.

V and J are TRBV28 and TRBJ2-7; 7 bases are a match to TRBD2. The trim removed 0 bases at V and 6 bases at J, leaving 5 bases unmatched. The CDR3 length is 14 residues. The germline gives CDR1 MDHEN, CDR2 SYDVKM. CDR3 region: CASSLWGGVSEQYF. As DNA, the CDR3 is TGTGCCAGCAGTTTATGGGGGGGGGTGAGCGAGCAGTACTTC.

J is TRBJ2-2 and V is TRBV7-2; 11 positions agree with TRBD2. Germline CDR1 SGHTA, CDR2 FQGNSA. The CDR3 is 16 residues long. With V trimmed by 6 bases and J by 6 bases, 9 bases remained unmatched. The CDR3 DNA sequence: TGTGCCAGCAGTCGGACCCTAGCGGGGGGCCCCGGGGAGCTGTTTTTT. Translated: CASSRTLAGGPGELFF.

The chain couples TRBV5-4 to TRBJ2-4; 7 positions match TRBD2. Germline V CDR1 and CDR2: SGHNT, YYREEE (reference sequence). V shed 2 bases, J shed 3 bases, and the junction held 5 bases outside the gene matches. This CDR3 has 15 residues. The CDR3 DNA is TGTGCCAGCAGCTTAAGGGGAGGGGTCAAAAACATTCAGTACTTC. This gives the protein CASSLRGGVKNIQYF.